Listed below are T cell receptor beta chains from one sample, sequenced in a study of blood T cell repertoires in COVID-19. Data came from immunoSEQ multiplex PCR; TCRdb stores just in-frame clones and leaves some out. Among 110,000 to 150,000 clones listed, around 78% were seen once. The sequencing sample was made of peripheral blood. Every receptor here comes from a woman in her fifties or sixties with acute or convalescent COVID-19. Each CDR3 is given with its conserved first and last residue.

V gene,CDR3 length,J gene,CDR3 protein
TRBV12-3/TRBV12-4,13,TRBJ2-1,CASSLRGQGEQFF
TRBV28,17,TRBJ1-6,CASSFSTGGSYNSPLHF
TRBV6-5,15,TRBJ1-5,CASRRQRGSNQPQHF
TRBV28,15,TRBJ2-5,CASSELAGGRETQYF
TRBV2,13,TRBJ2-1,CATSSTSYNEQFF
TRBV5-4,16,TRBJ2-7,CASSLGRAGISYEQYF
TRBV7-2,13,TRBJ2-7,CASSFIEAGEQYF
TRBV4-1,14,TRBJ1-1,CASSQVVGQDEAFF
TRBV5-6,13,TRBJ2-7,CASSLGLAGELYF
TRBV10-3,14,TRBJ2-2,CAISRSGTPGELFF
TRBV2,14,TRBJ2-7,CASSEGYSSYEQYF
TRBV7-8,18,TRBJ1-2,CASSLGRGQTFEYYGYTF
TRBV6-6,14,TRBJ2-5,CASNAGTGEETQYF
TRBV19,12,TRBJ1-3,CASRTDGNTIYF
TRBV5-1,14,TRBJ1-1,CASSLGQGWTEAFF
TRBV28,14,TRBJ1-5,CASIPVYSNQPQHF
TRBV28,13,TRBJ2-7,CASRPTGIYEQYF
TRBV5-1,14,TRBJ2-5,CASSRAGVRETQYF
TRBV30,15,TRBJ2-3,CAWSGTGVPPDTQYF
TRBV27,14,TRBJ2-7,CASGQGRGTYEQYF
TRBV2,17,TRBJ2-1,CASSEGHPGLGGNEQFF
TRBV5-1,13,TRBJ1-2,CASSLAGGQGYTF
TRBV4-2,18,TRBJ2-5,CASSRGTSGRSGQETQYF
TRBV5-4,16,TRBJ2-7,CASSFSHRGLDYEQYF
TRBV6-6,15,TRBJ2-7,CASRDPGQRTYEQYF
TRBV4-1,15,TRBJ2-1,CASSLGLAGYNEQFF
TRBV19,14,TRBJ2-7,CASSTRTQTKGQYF
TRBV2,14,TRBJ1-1,CASSFYDRNTEAFF
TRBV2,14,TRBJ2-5,CASRPLAVQETQYF
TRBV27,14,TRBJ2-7,CASSYMGSSYEQYF
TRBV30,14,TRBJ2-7,CAWSLGLAGGLQYF
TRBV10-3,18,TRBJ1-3,CAISESASGAGSGNTIYF
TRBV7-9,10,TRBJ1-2,CASTSREHTF
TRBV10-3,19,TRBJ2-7,CAVRRDREFQRERNYEQYF
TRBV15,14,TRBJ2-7,CATSRQDRDYEQYF
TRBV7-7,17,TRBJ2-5,CASSLGTSGLTVETQYF
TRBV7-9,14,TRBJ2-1,CASSARRLAGEQFF
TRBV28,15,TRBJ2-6,CASSPSTQVANVLTF
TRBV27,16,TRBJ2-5,CASRPYYVAQGETQYF
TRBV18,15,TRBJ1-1,CASSPSVGMNTEAFF
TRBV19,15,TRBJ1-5,CASSMLGGGNQPQHF
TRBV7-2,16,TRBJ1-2,CASSLGRSIVIGGYTF